Each of the 3 T cell receptor beta chains below was sequenced from the same sample in a study of stem cell transplantation in POMP-related autoinflammatory disease. Study findings and constraints: Across all analyzed T-cell subsets, patients with PRAID tended toward reduced diversity and increased clonality. Patients with PRAID showed a restricted number of unique TRB V-J gene pairings.

Their antigen targets remain unknown. The repertoire was sequenced with immunoSEQ multiplex PCR; TCRdb's copy has only in-frame clones and lacks some. In the table there are roughly 11,000 clones, approximately 86% of which are singletons. Sequenced material: CD8+ T cells from PBMCs, taken before stem cell transplantation. These receptors were taken from a human donor with POMP-related autoinflammation and immune dysregulation (PRAID).

This clone was counted only a few times. J is TRBJ1-2 and V is TRBV4-2; D remains unclear. CDR3 length: 14 amino acids. V was cut by 5 bases and J by 7 bases, with 17 bases left in between. Germline V gives CDR1 LGHNA, CDR2 YNFKEQ. CDR3 coding DNA: TGTGCCAGCAGCGGCGAAGATGCAGTAGTTGGCTACACCTTC. Translation gives CASSGEDAVVGYTF.

This chain connects TRBV7-9 to TRBJ2-5; the D gene is possibly TRBD2 (6 bases). CDR1 and CDR2 from the germline V gene are SEHNR and FQNEAQ (reference sequence). The CDR3 sequence is 15 residues long. The V and J ends lost 5 bases and 1 base respectively, with 14 bases between them. CDR3 protein: CASSGRTGSQETQYF. The CDR3 DNA is TGTGCCAGCAGCGGGCGTACCGGGAGCCAAGAGACCCAGTACTTC. The whole variable domain, filled in from reference TRBV7-9 and TRBJ2-5, reads DTGVSQNPRHKITKRGQNVTFRCDPISEHNRLYWYRQTLGQGPEFLTYFQNEAQLEKSRLLSDRFSAERPKGSFSTLEIQRTEQGDSAMYLCASSGRTGSQETQYFGPGTRLLVL.

The V call is TRBV6-5, the J call TRBJ2-1; 11 bases fit TRBD2. Germline V gives CDR1 MNHEY, CDR2 SVGAGI. V shed 6 bases, J shed 6 bases, and the junction held 7 bases outside the gene matches. The length of the CDR3 is 15 residues. CDR3 nucleotide sequence: TGTGCCAGCAGGGGGGGGCTAGCGGGAGGCAATGAGCAGTTCTTC. It is translated as CASRGGLAGGNEQFF.